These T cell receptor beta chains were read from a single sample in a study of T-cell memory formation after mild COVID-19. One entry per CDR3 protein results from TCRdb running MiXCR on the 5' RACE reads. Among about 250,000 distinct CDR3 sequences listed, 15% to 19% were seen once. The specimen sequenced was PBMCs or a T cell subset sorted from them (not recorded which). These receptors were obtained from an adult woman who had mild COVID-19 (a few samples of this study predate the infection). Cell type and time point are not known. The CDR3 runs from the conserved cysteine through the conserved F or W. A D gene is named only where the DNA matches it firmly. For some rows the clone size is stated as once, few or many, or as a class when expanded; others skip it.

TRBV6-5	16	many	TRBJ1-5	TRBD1	CASSYSGQGNNQPQHF	TGTGCCAGCAGTTACTCTGGACAGGGGAATAATCAGCCCCAGCATTTT
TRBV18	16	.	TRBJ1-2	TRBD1	CASSPPVTGGSYGYTF	TGTGCCAGCTCACCACCGGTTACAGGGGGTTCCTATGGCTACACCTTC
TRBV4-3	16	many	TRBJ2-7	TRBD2	CASSQKYSGMSYEQYF	TGCGCCAGCAGCCAAAAGTATAGCGGGATGTCCTACGAGCAGTACTTC
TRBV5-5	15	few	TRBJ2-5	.	CASSLDSANQETQYF	TGTGCCAGCAGCTTGGATTCGGCAAACCAAGAGACCCAGTACTTC
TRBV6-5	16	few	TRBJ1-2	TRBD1	CASRPDRALTNYGYTF	TGTGCCAGCAGACCGGACAGGGCCCTTACTAACTATGGCTACACCTTC
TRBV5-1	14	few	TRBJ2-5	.	CASSLTGGWETQYF	TGCGCCAGCAGCTTGACCGGGGGCTGGGAGACCCAGTACTTC
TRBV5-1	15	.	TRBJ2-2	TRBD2	CASSTGTSGIGELFF	TGCGCCAGCAGCACGGGGACTAGTGGAATCGGGGAGCTGTTTTTT
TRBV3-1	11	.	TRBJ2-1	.	CASSRINEQFF	TGTGCCAGCAGCCGCATCAATGAGCAGTTCTTC
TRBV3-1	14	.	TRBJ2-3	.	CASSQGARVDTQYF	TGTGCCAGCAGCCAGGGGGCGCGGGTAGATACGCAGTATTTT
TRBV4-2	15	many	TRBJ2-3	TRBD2	CASSHGAGGPDTQYF	TGTGCCAGCAGCCATGGAGCGGGGGGACCAGATACGCAGTATTTT
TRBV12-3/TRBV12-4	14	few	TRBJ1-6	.	CASSVGGGNSPLHF	TGTGCCAGCAGTGTAGGAGGGGGGAATTCACCCCTCCACTTT
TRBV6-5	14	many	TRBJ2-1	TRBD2	CASTRSGIGNEQFF	TGTGCCAGCACTAGAAGCGGGATAGGAAATGAGCAGTTCTTC
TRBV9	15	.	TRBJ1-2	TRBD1	CASSVASQGNYGYTF	TGTGCCAGCAGCGTAGCTTCACAGGGGAACTATGGCTACACCTTC
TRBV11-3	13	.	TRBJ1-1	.	CASSLPGAVEAFF	TGTGCCAGCAGCCTCCCGGGGGCAGTTGAAGCTTTCTTT
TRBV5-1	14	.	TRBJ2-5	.	CASSFTRGQETQYF	TGCGCCAGCAGCTTTACCAGGGGCCAAGAGACCCAGTACTTC
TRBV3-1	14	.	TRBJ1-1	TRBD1	CASSPRDRGMEAFF	TGTGCCAGCAGCCCCCGGGACAGGGGTATGGAAGCTTTCTTT
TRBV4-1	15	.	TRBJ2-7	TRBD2	CASSQEAGETYEQYF	TGCGCCAGCAGCCAAGAAGCGGGGGAAACCTACGAGCAGTACTTC
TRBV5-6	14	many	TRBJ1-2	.	CASSSSTVYYGYTF	TGTGCCAGCAGCTCTTCGACAGTCTACTATGGCTACACCTTC
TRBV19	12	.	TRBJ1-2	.	CASSIGRAGYTF	TGTGCCAGTAGTATTGGCAGGGCGGGCTACACCTTC
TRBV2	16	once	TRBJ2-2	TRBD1	CASSNPRQGYTGELFF	TGTGCCAGCAGTAATCCCCGACAGGGCTACACCGGGGAGCTGTTTTTT
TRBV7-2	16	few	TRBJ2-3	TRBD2	CASSLVRLAAMDTQYF	TGTGCCAGCAGCTTAGTACGGCTAGCGGCAATGGATACGCAGTATTTT
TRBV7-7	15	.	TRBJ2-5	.	CASSLGRQLQETQYF	TGTGCTAGCAGCTTAGGGCGCCAGCTCCAAGAGACCCAGTACTTC
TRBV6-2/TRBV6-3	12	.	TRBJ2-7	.	CASRHGAYEQYF	TGTGCCAGCAGACACGGAGCCTACGAGCAGTACTTC
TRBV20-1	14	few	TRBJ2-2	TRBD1	CSASRTGGAGELFF	TGCAGTGCCAGCCGGACAGGGGGCGCCGGGGAGCTGTTTTTT
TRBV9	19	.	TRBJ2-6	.	CASSVAETIGYSGANVLTF	TGTGCCAGCAGCGTAGCCGAGACAATCGGTTACTCTGGGGCCAACGTCCTGACTTTC
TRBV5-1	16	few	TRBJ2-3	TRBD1	CASSLVSGGQGDTQYF	TGCGCCAGCAGCTTGGTGTCAGGGGGCCAGGGAGATACGCAGTATTTT
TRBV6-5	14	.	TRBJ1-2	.	CASSYQGPNRGYTF	TGTGCCAGCAGTTACCAAGGGCCCAATCGTGGCTACACCTTC
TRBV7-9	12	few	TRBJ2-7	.	CASSPVTYEQYF	TGTGCCAGCAGCCCCGTGACCTACGAGCAGTACTTC
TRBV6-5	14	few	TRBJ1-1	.	CASSPRGADTEAFF	TGTGCCAGCAGTCCCCGAGGGGCTGACACTGAAGCTTTCTTT
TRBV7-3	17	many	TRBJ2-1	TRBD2	CASSRRGGDSRWDEQFF	TGTGCCAGCAGCCGTCGTGGGGGGGACTCCAGATGGGATGAGCAGTTCTTC
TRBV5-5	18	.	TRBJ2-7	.	CASSLAAPNRRVYNEQYF	TGTGCCAGCAGCTTGGCAGCTCCGAACCGGAGGGTGTACAACGAGCAGTACTTC
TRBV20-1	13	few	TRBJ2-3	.	CSARGLAPDTQYF	TGCAGTGCTAGGGGACTTGCTCCAGATACGCAGTATTTT
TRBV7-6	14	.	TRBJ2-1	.	CASSYTGINNEQFF	TGTGCCAGCAGCTATACAGGGATCAACAATGAGCAGTTCTTC
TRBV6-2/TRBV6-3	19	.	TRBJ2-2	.	CASSYSRYVGARNTGELFF	TGTGCCAGCAGTTATTCTCGGTATGTGGGCGCGAGGAACACCGGGGAGCTGTTTTTT
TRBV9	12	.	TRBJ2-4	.	CASSPNENIQYF	TGTGCCAGCAGCCCTAACGAAAACATTCAGTACTTC
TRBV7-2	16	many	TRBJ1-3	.	CASSLDRGVKGNTIYF	TGTGCCAGCAGCTTAGATCGGGGTGTTAAGGGAAACACCATATATTTT
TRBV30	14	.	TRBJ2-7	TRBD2	CAWEPGGGTHEQYF	TGTGCCTGGGAGCCCGGCGGGGGAACCCACGAGCAGTACTTC
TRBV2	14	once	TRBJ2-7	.	CASSEGRPSYEQYF	TGTGCCAGCAGTGAAGGCCGGCCCTCCTACGAGCAGTACTTC
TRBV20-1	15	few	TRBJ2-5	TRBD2	CSADGLAGVGKTQYF	TGCAGTGCTGATGGACTAGCGGGAGTTGGGAAGACCCAGTACTTC
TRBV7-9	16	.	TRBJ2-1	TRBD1	CASSFGRTGAHNEQFF	TGTGCCAGCAGCTTCGGCCGGACAGGGGCCCACAATGAGCAGTTCTTC
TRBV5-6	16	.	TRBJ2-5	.	CASSFPPLSIQETQYF	TGTGCCAGCAGCTTTCCCCCTCTGAGTATCCAAGAGACCCAGTACTTC
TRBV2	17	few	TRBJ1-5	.	CASSEAPGGGFGQPQHF	TGTGCCAGCAGTGAAGCCCCCGGGGGGGGCTTCGGTCAGCCCCAGCATTTT
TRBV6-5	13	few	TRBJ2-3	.	CASLHPGTDTQYF	TGTGCCAGCCTGCACCCTGGAACAGATACGCAGTATTTT
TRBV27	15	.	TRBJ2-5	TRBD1	CASNRYRDSKETQYF	TGTGCCAGCAATCGGTACAGGGACAGCAAAGAGACCCAGTACTTC
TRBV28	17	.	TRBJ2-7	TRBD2	CASSRSFSGTYSYEQYF	TGTGCCAGCAGTCGTTCCTTTAGCGGGACATACTCCTACGAGCAGTACTTC
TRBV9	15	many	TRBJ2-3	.	CASSVTGILTDTQYF	TGTGCCAGCAGCGTTACCGGGATACTCACAGATACGCAGTATTTT
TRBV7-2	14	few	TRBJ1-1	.	CASSSKGRGTEAFF	TGTGCCAGCAGCTCGAAGGGCCGGGGGACTGAAGCTTTCTTT
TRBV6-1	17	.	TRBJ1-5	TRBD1	CAGSTGGSVRSNQPQHF	TGTGCCGGAAGTACAGGGGGCTCAGTTCGTAGCAATCAGCCCCAGCATTTT
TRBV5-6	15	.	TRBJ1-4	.	CASSSAGAAGEKLFF	TGTGCCAGCAGTTCCGCAGGGGCGGCGGGGGAAAAACTGTTTTTT
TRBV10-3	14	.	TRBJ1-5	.	CAISEGLSDQPQHF	TGTGCCATCAGTGAGGGTTTGTCCGATCAGCCCCAGCATTTT
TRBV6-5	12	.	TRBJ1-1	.	CASSISGVEAFF	TGTGCCAGCAGTATATCAGGGGTTGAAGCTTTCTTT